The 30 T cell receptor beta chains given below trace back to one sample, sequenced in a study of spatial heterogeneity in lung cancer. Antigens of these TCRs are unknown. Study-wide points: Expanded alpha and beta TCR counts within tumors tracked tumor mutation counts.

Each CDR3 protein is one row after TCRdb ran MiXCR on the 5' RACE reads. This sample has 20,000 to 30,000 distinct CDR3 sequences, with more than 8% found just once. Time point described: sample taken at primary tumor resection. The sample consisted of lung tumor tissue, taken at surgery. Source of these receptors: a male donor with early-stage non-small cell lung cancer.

CDR3 region: CASSLGSASGQETQYF. Here the CDR3 DNA reads TGTGCCAGCAGCTTAGGGTCGGCTAGCGGCCAAGAGACCCAGTACTTC. The gene calls are TRBV7-2 and TRBJ2-5; 7 bases are a match to TRBD2. The CDR3 has 16 residues. V shed 1 base, J shed 1 base, and the junction held 6 bases outside the gene matches. Germline CDR1 SGHTA, CDR2 FQGNSA.

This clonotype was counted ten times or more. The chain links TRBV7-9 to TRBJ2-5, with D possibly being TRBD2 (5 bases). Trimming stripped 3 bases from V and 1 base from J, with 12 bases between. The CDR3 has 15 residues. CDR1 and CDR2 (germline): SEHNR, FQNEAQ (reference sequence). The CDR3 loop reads CASSFLGEGQETQYF. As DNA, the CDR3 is TGTGCCAGCAGCTTTTTGGGTGAGGGCCAAGAGACCCAGTACTTC.

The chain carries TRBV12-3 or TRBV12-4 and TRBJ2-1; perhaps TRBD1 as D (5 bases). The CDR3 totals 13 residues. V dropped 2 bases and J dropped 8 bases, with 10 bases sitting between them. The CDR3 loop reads CASSLSRVHEQFF. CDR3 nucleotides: TGTGCCAGCAGTTTATCCAGGGTCCATGAGCAGTTCTTC.

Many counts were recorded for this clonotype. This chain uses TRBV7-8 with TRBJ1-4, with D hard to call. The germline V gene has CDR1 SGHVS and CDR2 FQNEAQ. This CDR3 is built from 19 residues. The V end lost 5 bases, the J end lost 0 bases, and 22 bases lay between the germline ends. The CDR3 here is CASSPFRMRGRTTNEKLFF. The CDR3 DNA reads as TGTGCCAGCAGCCCGTTCCGAATGCGAGGGAGAACAACTAATGAAAAACTGTTTTTT.

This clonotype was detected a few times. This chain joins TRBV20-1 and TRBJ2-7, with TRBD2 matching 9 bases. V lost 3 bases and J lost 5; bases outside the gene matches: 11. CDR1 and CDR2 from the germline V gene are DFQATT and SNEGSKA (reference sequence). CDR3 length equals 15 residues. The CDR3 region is CSASRVAGVGHEQYF. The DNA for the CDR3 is TGCAGTGCTAGTCGGGTAGCGGGAGTTGGCCACGAGCAGTACTTC.

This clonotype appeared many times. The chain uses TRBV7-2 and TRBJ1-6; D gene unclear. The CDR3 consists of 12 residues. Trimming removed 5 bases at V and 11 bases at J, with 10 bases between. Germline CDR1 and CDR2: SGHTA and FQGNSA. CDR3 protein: CASSIGWTPLHF. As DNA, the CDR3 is TGTGCCAGCAGCATAGGCTGGACACCCCTCCACTTT.

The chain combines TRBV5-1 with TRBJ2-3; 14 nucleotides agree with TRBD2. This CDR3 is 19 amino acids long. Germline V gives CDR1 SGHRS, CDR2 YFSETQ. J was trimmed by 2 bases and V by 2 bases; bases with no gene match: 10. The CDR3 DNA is TGCGCCAGCAGCTTCCCCGGACTAGCGGGAGGATTGATCACAGATACGCAGTATTTT. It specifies CASSFPGLAGGLITDTQYF.

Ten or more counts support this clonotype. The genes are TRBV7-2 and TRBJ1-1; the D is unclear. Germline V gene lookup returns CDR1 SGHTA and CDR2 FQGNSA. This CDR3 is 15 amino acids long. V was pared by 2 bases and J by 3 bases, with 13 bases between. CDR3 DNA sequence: TGTGCCAGCAGCTTAAAGTCCGGGGTTTACACTGAAGCTTTCTTT. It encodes CASSLKSGVYTEAFF.

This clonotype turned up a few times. The CDR3 sequence is CSAKLDRVDGYTF. The DNA of the CDR3 is TGCAGTGCAAAACTTGACAGGGTCGATGGCTACACCTTC. The rearrangement uses TRBV20-1 and TRBJ1-2; 7 bases fit TRBD1. This CDR3 has 13 amino acids. The junction had 10 bases not matched to a gene; V was cut back by 6 bases and J by 6 bases. CDR1 DFQATT and CDR2 SNEGSKA come from the germline V gene (reference sequence).

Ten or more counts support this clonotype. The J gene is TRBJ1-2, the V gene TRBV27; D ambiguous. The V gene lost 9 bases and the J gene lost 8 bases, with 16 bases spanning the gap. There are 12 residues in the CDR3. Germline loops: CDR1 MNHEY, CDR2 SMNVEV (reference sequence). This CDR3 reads CASTTVGRGYTF. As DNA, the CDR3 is TGTGCCAGTACTACTGTAGGAAGGGGCTACACCTTC.

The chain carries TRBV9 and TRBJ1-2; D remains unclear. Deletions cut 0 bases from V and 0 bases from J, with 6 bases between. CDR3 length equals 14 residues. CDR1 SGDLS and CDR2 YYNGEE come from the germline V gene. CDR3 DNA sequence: TGTGCCAGCAGCGTAGATTACACTAACTATGGCTACACCTTC. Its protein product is CASSVDYTNYGYTF.

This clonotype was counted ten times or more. In DNA, the CDR3 is TGTGCCAGCAGTCTCCGGGACAGGGTTACAGGGAACACCGGGGAGCTGTTTTTT. Amino acid sequence: CASSLRDRVTGNTGELFF. The V gene is TRBV6-5, the J gene TRBJ2-2, with 9 bases that match TRBD1. V dropped 5 bases and J dropped 1; count of bases not matched to a gene: 11. CDR1 and CDR2 from the germline V gene are MNHEY and SVGAGI. This CDR3 is built from 18 residues.

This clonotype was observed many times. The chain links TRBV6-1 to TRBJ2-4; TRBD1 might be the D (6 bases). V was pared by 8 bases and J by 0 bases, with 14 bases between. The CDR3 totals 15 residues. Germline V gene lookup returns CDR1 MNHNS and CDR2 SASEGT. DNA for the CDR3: TGTGCCAGCGCCGGACAGAAGCTAGCCAAAAACATTCAGTACTTC. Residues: CASAGQKLAKNIQYF.

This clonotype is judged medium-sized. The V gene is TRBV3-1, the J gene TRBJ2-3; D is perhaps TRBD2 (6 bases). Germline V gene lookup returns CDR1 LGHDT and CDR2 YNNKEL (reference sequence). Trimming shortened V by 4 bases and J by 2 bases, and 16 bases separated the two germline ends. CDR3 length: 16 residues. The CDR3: CASSLHSGANTDTQYF. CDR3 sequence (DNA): TGTGCCAGCAGCCTCCATTCGGGAGCCAACACAGATACGCAGTATTTT.

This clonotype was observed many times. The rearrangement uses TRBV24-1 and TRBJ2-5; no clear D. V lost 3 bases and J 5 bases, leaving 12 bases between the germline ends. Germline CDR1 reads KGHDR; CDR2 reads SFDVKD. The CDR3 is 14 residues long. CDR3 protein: CATSDPATGETQYF. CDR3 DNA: TGTGCCACCAGTGATCCTGCTACTGGCGAGACCCAGTACTTC.

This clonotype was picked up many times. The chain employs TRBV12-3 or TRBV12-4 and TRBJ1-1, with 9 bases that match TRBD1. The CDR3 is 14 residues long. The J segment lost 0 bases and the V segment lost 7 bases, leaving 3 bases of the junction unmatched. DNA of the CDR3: TGTGCCAGCACCACAGGGGGCTTGAACACTGAAGCTTTCTTT. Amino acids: CASTTGGLNTEAFF.

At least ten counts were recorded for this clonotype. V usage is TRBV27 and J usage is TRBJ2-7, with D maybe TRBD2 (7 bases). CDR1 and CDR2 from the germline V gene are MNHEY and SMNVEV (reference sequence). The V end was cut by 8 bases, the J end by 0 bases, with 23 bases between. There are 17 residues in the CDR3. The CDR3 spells CASPRGGKTGYSYEQYF. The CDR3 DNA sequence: TGTGCCAGCCCGAGGGGGGGGAAAACAGGGTACTCCTACGAGCAGTACTTC.

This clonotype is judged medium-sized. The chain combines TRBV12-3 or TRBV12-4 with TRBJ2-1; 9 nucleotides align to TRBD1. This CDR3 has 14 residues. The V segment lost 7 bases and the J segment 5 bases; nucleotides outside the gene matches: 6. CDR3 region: CASTRTGANNEQFF. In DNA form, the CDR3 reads TGTGCCAGCACCCGGACAGGGGCCAACAATGAGCAGTTCTTC.

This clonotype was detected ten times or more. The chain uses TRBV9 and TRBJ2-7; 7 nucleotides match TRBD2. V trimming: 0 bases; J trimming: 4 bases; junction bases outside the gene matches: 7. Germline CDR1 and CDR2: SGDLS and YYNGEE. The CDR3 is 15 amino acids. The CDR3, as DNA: TGTGCCAGCAGCGTAGAGGGCGGGAGTGTTTACGAGCAGTACTTC. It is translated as CASSVEGGSVYEQYF.

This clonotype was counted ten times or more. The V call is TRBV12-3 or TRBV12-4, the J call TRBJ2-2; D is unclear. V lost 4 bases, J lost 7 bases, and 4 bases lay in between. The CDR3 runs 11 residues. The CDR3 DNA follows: TGTGCCAGCAGTTCCCGCGGGGAGCTGTTTTTT. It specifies CASSSRGELFF.

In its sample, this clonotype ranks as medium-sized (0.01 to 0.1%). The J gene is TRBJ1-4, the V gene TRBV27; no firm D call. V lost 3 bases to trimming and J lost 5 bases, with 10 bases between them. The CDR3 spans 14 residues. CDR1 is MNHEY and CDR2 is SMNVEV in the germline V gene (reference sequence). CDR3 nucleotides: TGTGCCAGCAGTTTTGGGCGGATGAATGAAAAACTGTTTTTT. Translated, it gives CASSFGRMNEKLFF.

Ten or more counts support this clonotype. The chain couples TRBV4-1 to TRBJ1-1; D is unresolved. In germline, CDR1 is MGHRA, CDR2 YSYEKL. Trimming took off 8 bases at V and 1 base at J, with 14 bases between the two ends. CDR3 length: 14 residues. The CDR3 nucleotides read TGCGCCAGCCTAGACACGACGAGGAACACTGAAGCTTTCTTT. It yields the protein CASLDTTRNTEAFF.

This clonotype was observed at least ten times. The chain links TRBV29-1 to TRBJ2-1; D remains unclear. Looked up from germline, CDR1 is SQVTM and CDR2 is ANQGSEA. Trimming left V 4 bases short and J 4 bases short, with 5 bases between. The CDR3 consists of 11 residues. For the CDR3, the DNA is TGCAGCGTTGTTTATTACAATGAGCAGTTCTTC. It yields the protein CSVVYYNEQFF.

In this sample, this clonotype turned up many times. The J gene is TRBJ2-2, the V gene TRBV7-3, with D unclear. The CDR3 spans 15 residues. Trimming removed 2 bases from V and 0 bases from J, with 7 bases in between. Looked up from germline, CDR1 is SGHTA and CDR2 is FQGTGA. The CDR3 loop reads CASSLVAANTGELFF. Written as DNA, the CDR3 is TGTGCCAGCAGCTTAGTAGCTGCGAACACCGGGGAGCTGTTTTTT. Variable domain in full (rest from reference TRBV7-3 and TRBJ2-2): GAGVSQTPSNKVTEKGKYVELRCDPISGHTALYWYRQSLGQGPEFLIYFQGTGAADDSGLPNDRFFAVRPEGSVSTLKIQRTERGDSAVYLCASSLVAANTGELFFGEGSRLTVL.

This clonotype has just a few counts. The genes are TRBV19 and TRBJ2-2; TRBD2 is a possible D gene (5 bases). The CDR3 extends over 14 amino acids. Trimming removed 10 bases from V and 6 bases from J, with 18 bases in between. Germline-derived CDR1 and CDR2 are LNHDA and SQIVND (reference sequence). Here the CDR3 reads CATRGVSFAGELFF. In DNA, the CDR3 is TGTGCCACCCGGGGAGTGAGTTTCGCCGGGGAGCTGTTTTTT.

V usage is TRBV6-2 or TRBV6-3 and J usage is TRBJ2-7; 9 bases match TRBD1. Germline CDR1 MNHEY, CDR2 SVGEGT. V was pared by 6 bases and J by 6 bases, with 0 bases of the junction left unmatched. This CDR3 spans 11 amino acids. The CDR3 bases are TGTGCCAGCAGGGACAGGGGCGAGCAGTACTTC. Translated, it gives CASRDRGEQYF.

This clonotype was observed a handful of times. CDR3 sequence: CASSSYKEGKLFF. CDR3 in DNA: TGTGCCAGCAGTTCCTACAAGGAGGGAAAACTGTTTTTT. The rearrangement joins TRBV28 to TRBJ1-4; D gene uncertain. This CDR3 has 13 amino acids. Germline values: CDR1 MDHEN, CDR2 SYDVKM. Deletions cut 4 bases from V and 10 bases from J, with 13 bases between. The whole variable domain, remainder taken from reference TRBV28 and TRBJ1-4, is DVKVTQSSRYLVKRTGEKVFLECVQDMDHENMFWYRQDPGLGLRLIYFSYDVKMKEKGDIPEGYSVSREKKERFSLILESASTNQTSMYLCASSSYKEGKLFFGSGTQLSVL.

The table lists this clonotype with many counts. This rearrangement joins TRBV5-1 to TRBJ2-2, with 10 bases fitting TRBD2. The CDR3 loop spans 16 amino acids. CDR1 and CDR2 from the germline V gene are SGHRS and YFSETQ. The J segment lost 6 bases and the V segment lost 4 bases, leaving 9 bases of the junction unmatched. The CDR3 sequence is CASSHTSGATPGELFF. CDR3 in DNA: TGCGCCAGCAGCCACACTAGCGGGGCGACTCCCGGGGAGCTGTTTTTT.

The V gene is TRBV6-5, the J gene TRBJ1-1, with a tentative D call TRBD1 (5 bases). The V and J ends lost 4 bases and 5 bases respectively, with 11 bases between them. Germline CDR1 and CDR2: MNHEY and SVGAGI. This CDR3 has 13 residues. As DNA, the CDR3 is TGTGCCAGCAGTTTGGTGGGGCAAACTGAAGCTTTCTTT. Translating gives CASSLVGQTEAFF.

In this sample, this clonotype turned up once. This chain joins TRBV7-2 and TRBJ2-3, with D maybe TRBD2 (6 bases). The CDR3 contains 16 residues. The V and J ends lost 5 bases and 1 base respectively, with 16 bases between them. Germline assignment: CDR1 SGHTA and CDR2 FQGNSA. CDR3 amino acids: CASSRGGFYRTDTQYF. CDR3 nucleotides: TGTGCCAGCAGCCGTGGGGGGTTCTACCGCACAGATACGCAGTATTTT.